This TCR beta chain was identified in a study of T-cell reconstitution after alpha-beta-depleted transplantation in children. Per the germline V gene, CDR1 is MNHNS and CDR2 is SASEGT. With V trimmed by 3 bases and J by 8 bases, 5 bases remained unmatched. This CDR3 has 15 residues. This clonotype was picked up many times. TCRbeta library construction was performed incorporating unique molecular identifiers. TCRdb re-called the PCR reads through MiXCR, storing one row per CDR3 protein. The sample has 70,000 to 100,000 distinct CDR3 sequences, 12% seen once; the top ten hold approximately 15%. The chain carries TRBV6-1 and TRBJ1-6; 9 positions agree with TRBD1. The specimen comprised PBMCs from the stem cell graft donor, sampled from the stem cell graft. This receptor was obtained from a human donor who donated a stem cell graft to a child with inherited bone marrow failure. The chain's CDR3 is CASSDQTGGYSPLHF. The CDR3 DNA is TGTGCCAGCAGTGACCAGACAGGGGGGTATTCACCCCTCCACTTT.